Each of the 13 T cell receptor beta chains below was sequenced from the same sample in a study of Graves' ophthalmopathy and Graves' hyperthyroidism. Amplification from RNA transcripts yielded the TCR beta CDR3 regions. RT-PCR in the first round used HTBI primers; a second-round multiplex PCR followed. TCRdb independently ran MiXCR on the multiplex PCR reads; one entry per CDR3 protein. In the table there are over a million distinct CDR3 sequences, about 36% of which are singletons. The sample taken for sequencing was peripheral blood or thyroid tissue (not recorded which). These receptors originate from an adult man with Graves' hyperthyroidism.

In regard to this clonotype: This may come from a read error, since a much larger clone is one base off. V is TRBV10-3 and J is TRBJ2-7; 10 bases are shared with TRBD1. The CDR3 length is 12 residues. The V and J ends lost 10 bases and 4 bases, in that order; junction bases with no gene match: 4. CDR1 is ENHRY, CDR2 SYGVKD, per germline. As DNA, the CDR3 is TGTGCCACAGGACAGGGGGGATACGAGCAGTACTTC. It translates to CATGQGGYEQYF.

In this sample, this clonotype turned up many times. The chain uses TRBV7-9 and TRBJ1-5; 10 nucleotides agree with TRBD1. Germline V gene lookup returns CDR1 SEHNR and CDR2 FQNEAQ (reference sequence). V lost 6 bases, J lost 6 bases, and 8 bases stayed unmatched. The CDR3 totals 15 residues. The CDR3 bases are TGTGCCAGCAGTTTCGGACAGGGGGAGGGTCAGCCCCAGCATTTT. It codes for CASSFGQGEGQPQHF.

This clonotype showed up many times. CDR3 bases: TGCGCCAGCAGCTTGAGAAGGGGGGACACCGGGGAGCTGTTTTTT. This gives the protein CASSLRRGDTGELFF. This chain connects TRBV5-1 to TRBJ2-2, with D tentatively TRBD1 or TRBD2 (6 bases each). V shed 1 base and J shed 3 bases, with 10 bases lying between them. Germline CDR1 is SGHRS and CDR2 is YFSETQ. This CDR3 region has 15 residues.

This clonotype appeared once. A single base separates this from a much larger clone, so it may be a read error. V usage is TRBV7-2 and J usage is TRBJ2-2; tentatively, D is TRBD1 or TRBD2 (6 bases each). The CDR3 is made up of 18 amino acids. Germline V CDR1 and CDR2: SGHTA, FQGNSA. The CDR3: CASSRNRANTRRTGGLFF. The CDR3 DNA reads TGTGCCAGCAGCCGGAACAGGGCCAACACCCGAAGGACCGGGGGGCTGTTTTTT. The variable domain in full, completed from reference TRBV7-2 and TRBJ2-2, reads GAGVSQSPSNKVTEKGKDVELRCDPISGHTALYWYRQSLGQGLEFLIYFQGNSAPDKSGLPSDRFSAERTGGSVSTLTIQRTQQEDSAVYLCASSRNRANTRRTGGLFFGEGSRLTVL.

This clonotype turned up a few times. This rearrangement joins TRBV28 to TRBJ2-7, with unresolved D. Trimming shortened V by 7 bases and J by 6 bases, and 13 bases separated the two germline ends. Germline V gene sequence: CDR1 MDHEN, CDR2 SYDVKM. The CDR3 is 12 amino acids. CDR3: CASKISVGEQYF. CDR3 nucleotide sequence: TGTGCCAGCAAAATAAGCGTGGGCGAGCAGTACTTC. The full variable domain, its missing parts supplied by reference TRBV28 and TRBJ2-7, is DVKVTQSSRYLVKRTGEKVFLECVQDMDHENMFWYRQDPGLGLRLIYFSYDVKMKEKGDIPEGYSVSREKKERFSLILESASTNQTSMYLCASKISVGEQYFGPGTRLTVT.

The chain combines TRBV9 with TRBJ2-2; TRBD1 agrees at 12 bases. The trim removed 3 bases at V and 4 bases at J, leaving 4 bases unmatched. This CDR3 is built from 16 residues. In germline, CDR1 is SGDLS, CDR2 YYNGEE. This chain's CDR3 is CASSAPGQGATGELFF. The CDR3 region has the DNA TGTGCCAGCAGCGCTCCGGGACAGGGGGCCACCGGGGAGCTGTTTTTT. The whole variable domain, remainder taken from reference TRBV9 and TRBJ2-2, is DSGVTQTPKHLITATGQRVTLRCSPRSGDLSVYWYQQSLDQGLQFLIQYYNGEERAKGNILERFSAQQFPDLHSELNLSSLELGDSALYFCASSAPGQGATGELFFGEGSRLTVL.

The chain has TRBV20-1 and TRBJ2-7; 10 bases are shared with TRBD2. The CDR3 covers 15 residues. Per the germline V gene, CDR1 is DFQATT and CDR2 is SNEGSKA (reference sequence). J lost 7 bases, V lost 0 bases, and 9 bases had no gene match. CDR3 sequence: CSARDSSGSHNEQYF. DNA for the CDR3: TGCAGTGCTAGAGACTCTAGCGGGAGCCACAATGAGCAGTACTTC.

The chain joins TRBV25-1 to TRBJ2-5; 7 bases match TRBD2. With 5 bases clipped from V and 4 bases from J, the junction kept 10 bases outside the gene matches. This CDR3 is 15 amino acids long. Germline V lookup: CDR1 MGHDK, CDR2 SYGVNS. The CDR3 reads CASSLRREIGETQYF. CDR3 DNA: TGTGCCAGCAGTTTAAGGCGGGAGATAGGAGAGACCCAGTACTTC.

Many counts were recorded for this clonotype. The chain is built from TRBV7-2 and TRBJ1-1; D possibly corresponds to TRBD1 (5 bases). Trimming pared 0 bases from V and 0 bases from J, leaving 11 bases between. This CDR3 comprises 16 residues. Per the germline V gene, CDR1 is SGHTA and CDR2 is FQGNSA. The CDR3 spells CASSLAPGGMNTEAFF. Here the CDR3 DNA reads TGTGCCAGCAGCTTAGCGCCGGGGGGTATGAACACTGAAGCTTTCTTT.

Concerning this clonotype: A junction boundary mismatches the germline segment, possibly from a read error. The chain recombines TRBV5-1 with TRBJ2-6; perhaps TRBD2 as D (6 bases). The CDR3 spans 14 residues. Looked up from germline, CDR1 is SGHRS and CDR2 is YFSETQ. This CDR3 is CASSARGRTNTEAF. The CDR3 DNA reads TGCGCCAGCAGCGCCCGGGGGAGAACGAACACTGAAGCTTTC.

This clonotype was seen a handful of times. The chain employs TRBV2 and TRBJ2-5; 7 positions agree with TRBD1. Per germline, CDR1 SNHLY and CDR2 FYNNEI. This CDR3 comprises 13 residues. J was trimmed by 9 bases and V by 6 bases; bases with no gene match: 10. CDR3 in amino acids: CASSQGVGQPQYF. The DNA for the CDR3 is TGTGCCAGCAGCCAGGGGGTGGGTCAGCCCCAGTACTTC.

This clonotype appeared a few times. The V call is TRBV12-5, the J call TRBJ2-2; weak D call: TRBD1 (6 bases). Germline CDR1 is LGHNT and CDR2 is FRNRAP. The length of the CDR3 is 17 residues. The V end was cut by 6 bases, the J end by 7 bases, with 24 bases between. The CDR3 bases are TGTGCTAGTGGGCCATACGATCCCAGGGGTGGTTTCGGGGAGCTGTTTTTT. Residues: CASGPYDPRGGFGELFF. Based on the CDR3 plus reference TRBV12-5 and TRBJ2-2, the full variable domain is DARVTQTPRHKVTEMGQEVTMRCQPILGHNTVFWYRQTMMQGLELLAYFRNRAPLDDSGMPKDRFSAEMPDATLATLKIQPSEPRDSAVYFCASGPYDPRGGFGELFFGEGSRLTVL.

Note on this clonotype: A much larger clone is a single base away; this may be a read error. This rearrangement joins TRBV7-8 to TRBJ2-7; D perhaps matches TRBD1 (5 bases). Germline-derived CDR1 and CDR2 are SGHVS and FQNEAQ. The CDR3 spans 16 residues. CDR3 loop: CAGSLGAFGRAYEQYF. The CDR3 DNA is TGTGCCGGCAGCTTAGGGGCTTTCGGACGGGCCTACGAGCAGTACTTC.